Each of the 24 T cell receptor beta chains below was sequenced from the same sample in a study of Ad26.COV2.S vaccination and SARS-CoV-2 variants. Only in-frame clones appear in the TCRdb table, and some are missing; sequencing was by immunoSEQ multiplex PCR. The sample holds about 480,000 clones, roughly 89% seen once. Treatment indicated: roughly 20 received Ad26.COV2.S at low or high dose, single or two shots; 5 received placebo; per-sample allocation not given. Repertoires come from day 63 after the first vaccine or placebo injection. The material sequenced was peripheral blood, taken in a trial of Ad26.COV2.S vaccine versus placebo. Receptor source: a person aged 18 to 65 who received the Ad26.COV2.S COVID-19 vaccine or a placebo.

The count of this clone is one. J is TRBJ2-1 and V is TRBV6-5, with 8 nucleotides matching TRBD1. Germline V gene data show CDR1 as MNHEY and CDR2 as SVGAGI. The ends lost 6 bases at V and 4 bases at J; junction bases unmatched: 2. The CDR3 consists of 13 residues. CDR3 DNA sequence: TGTGCCAGCAGCTGGGACAGGTACAATGAGCAGTTCTTC. Translation: CASSWDRYNEQFF.

The chain has TRBV15 and TRBJ2-7; 7 bases are a match to TRBD1. The CDR3 contains 14 residues. With 0 bases clipped from V and 7 bases from J, the junction kept 6 bases outside the gene matches. Germline values: CDR1 LNHNV, CDR2 YYDKDF (reference sequence). CDR3 protein: CATSRDLRQGEQYF. The DNA of the CDR3 is TGTGCCACCAGCAGAGATCTTAGACAGGGAGAGCAGTACTTC.

V gene TRBV7-2 combines with J gene TRBJ2-1, with 7 nucleotides matching TRBD1. Germline V gene data show CDR1 as SGHTA and CDR2 as FQGNSA. V trimming: 2 bases; J trimming: 3 bases; junction bases outside the gene matches: 4. The length of the CDR3 is 15 residues. CDR3 in DNA: TGTGCCAGCAGCTTAAGACAGGGTTTCTACAATGAGCAGTTCTTC. Amino acids: CASSLRQGFYNEQFF.

The chain recombines TRBV6-2 or TRBV6-3 with TRBJ2-1; no firm D call. Germline V CDR1 and CDR2: MNHEY, SVGEGT. With 2 bases removed from V and 5 bases from J, the gap between germline ends came to 4 bases. The CDR3 has 12 residues. CDR3 amino acids: CASSYGHNEQFF. DNA of the CDR3: TGTGCCAGCAGTTACGGCCACAATGAGCAGTTCTTC.

This clone was counted only a few times. The genes are TRBV5-4 and TRBJ2-5; D gene ambiguous. CDR3 length: 12 residues. Deletions cut 1 base from V and 5 bases from J, with 6 bases between. CDR1 is SGHNT, CDR2 YYREEE, per germline (reference sequence). CDR3 DNA sequence: TGTGCCAGCAGCTTGTCCGGGGAGACCCAGTACTTC. This gives the protein CASSLSGETQYF.

This clone showed up just once. This rearrangement joins TRBV24-1 to TRBJ2-5; D ambiguous. In germline, CDR1 is KGHDR, CDR2 SFDVKD. V was cut by 1 base and J by 1 base, with 12 bases left in between. The CDR3 has 16 residues. The chain's CDR3 is CATSDFGIGIQETQYF. In DNA form, the CDR3 reads TGTGCCACCAGTGATTTTGGTATAGGCATCCAAGAGACCCAGTACTTC.

V gene TRBV19 combines with J gene TRBJ1-2; no reliable D call. This CDR3 has 13 amino acids. Germline V CDR1 and CDR2: LNHDA, SQIVND (reference sequence). Deletions cut 4 bases from V and 7 bases from J, with 13 bases between. The CDR3 sequence: CASSRTELRGYTF. The DNA for the CDR3 is TGTGCCAGTAGTAGAACGGAGCTGCGTGGCTACACCTTC.

The chain employs TRBV3-1 (or the pseudogene TRBV3-2) and TRBJ2-3; 10 bases are a match to TRBD2. The V gene's germline CDR1 is LGHDT and CDR2 YNNKEL (reference sequence). The CDR3 totals 14 residues. Trimming cost V 6 bases and J 6 bases; bases outside gene matches: 6. CDR3 coding DNA: TGTGCCAGCAGGCCAGCGGGAGGGTCCGATACGCAGTATTTT. Translation: CASRPAGGSDTQYF.

This rearrangement joins TRBV14 to TRBJ2-3; unclear D gene. Trimming pared 4 bases from V and 11 bases from J, leaving 13 bases between. The CDR3 totals 12 residues. From germline, CDR1 is SGHDN and CDR2 FVKESK. The CDR3 is CASSPGSLKQYF. The CDR3, as DNA: TGTGCCAGCAGCCCAGGATCACTAAAGCAGTATTTT.

The J gene is TRBJ2-2, the V gene TRBV15, with no clear D. V lost 4 bases and J 4 bases, leaving 4 bases between the germline ends. Germline CDR1 and CDR2: LNHNV and YYDKDF (reference sequence). This CDR3 region has 12 residues. The CDR3 DNA sequence: TGTGCCACCAGCAAAGGCACCGGGGAGCTGTTTTTT. Encoded protein: CATSKGTGELFF.

The genes are TRBV24-1 and TRBJ2-3; a possible D gene is TRBD2 (5 bases). This CDR3 region has 14 residues. CDR1 KGHDR and CDR2 SFDVKD come from the germline V gene. V was cut by 5 bases and J by 4 bases, with 12 bases left in between. The CDR3 DNA sequence: TGTGCCACCAGTGGGCCAGTGAGGGCAGATACGCAGTATTTT. It is translated as CATSGPVRADTQYF.

In regard to this clone: Other DNA sequences within the sample encode an identical CDR3. The chain joins TRBV5-1 to TRBJ2-3; weak D call: TRBD1 (5 bases). This CDR3 is 12 amino acids long. Trimming stripped 2 bases from V and 5 bases from J, with 6 bases between. Germline assignment: CDR1 SGHRS and CDR2 YFSETQ. This CDR3 is CASSFDRDTQYF. CDR3 nucleotide sequence: TGCGCCAGCAGCTTTGACAGAGATACGCAGTATTTT.

This rearrangement joins TRBV29-1 to TRBJ2-1; D perhaps matches TRBD2 (5 bases). The CDR3 extends over 14 amino acids. V was clipped by 4 bases and J by 10 bases, with 20 bases between them. CDR1 and CDR2 (germline): SQVTM, ANQGSEA. As DNA, the CDR3 is TGCAGCGTTGTTCCCGGGAACCTTGGTGGGGAGCAGTTCTTC. Protein sequence: CSVVPGNLGGEQFF.

The gene calls are TRBV30 and TRBJ1-6, with a tentative D call TRBD1 (6 bases). The V gene lost 1 base and the J gene lost 0 bases, with 13 bases spanning the gap. This CDR3 has 17 amino acids. The germline gives CDR1 GTSNPN, CDR2 SVGIG (reference sequence). Here the CDR3 reads CAWSAGRGTSYNSPLHF. CDR3 bases: TGTGCCTGGAGTGCCGGGAGGGGGACCTCCTATAATTCACCCCTCCACTTT.

This sequence joins TRBV29-1 and TRBJ1-4; TRBD1 matches at 8 bases. Germline assignment: CDR1 SQVTM and CDR2 ANQGSEA. Losses at the gene ends were 7 bases for V and 7 bases for J; bases not matched to a gene: 5. The CDR3 loop spans 12 amino acids. This CDR3 reads CSARTGIEKLFF. The CDR3 nucleotides are TGCAGCGCGAGGACAGGGATTGAAAAACTGTTTTTT.

This rearrangement joins TRBV13 to TRBJ2-5, with 7 bases aligning to TRBD2. This CDR3 is 14 amino acids long. The germline CDR1 and CDR2 sequences are PRHDT and FYEKMQ (reference sequence). The V and J ends lost 3 bases and 4 bases, in that order; junction bases with no gene match: 5. The CDR3 sequence is CASSFSAGRETQYF. CDR3 sequence (DNA): TGTGCCAGCAGCTTTTCAGCGGGAAGAGAGACCCAGTACTTC.

J is TRBJ2-6 and V is TRBV28, with 9 bases that match TRBD2. The trim removed 8 bases at V and 1 base at J, leaving 15 bases unmatched. CDR1 is MDHEN and CDR2 is SYDVKM in the germline V gene. The CDR3 length is 19 residues. CDR3 in DNA: TGTGCCAGCGCCGGGACAGTGCTAGCGGGACGGTCTGGGGCCAACGTCCTGACTTTC. Translating gives CASAGTVLAGRSGANVLTF.

This clone occurred once. The rearrangement joins TRBV12-3 or TRBV12-4 to TRBJ2-3; D ambiguous. The length of the CDR3 is 13 residues. Trimming removed 4 bases at V and 2 bases at J, with 7 bases between. CDR3 DNA sequence: TGTGCCAGCAGTTACCTCCACACAGATACGCAGTATTTT. Translation: CASSYLHTDTQYF.

This chain uses TRBV5-6 with TRBJ2-7; a weak D match, TRBD2 (5 bases). Germline values: CDR1 SGHDT, CDR2 YYEEEE. The length of the CDR3 is 12 residues. Trimming took off 6 bases at V and 6 bases at J, with 13 bases between the two ends. CDR3 protein: CASTWTAGEQYF. CDR3 in DNA: TGTGCCAGCACCTGGACGGCGGGCGAGCAGTACTTC.

This chain connects TRBV28 to TRBJ2-1, with D tentatively TRBD2 (5 bases). This CDR3 contains 12 residues. V lost 10 bases, J lost 5 bases, and 12 bases lay in between. Germline CDR1 and CDR2: MDHEN and SYDVKM. Here the CDR3 DNA reads TGTGCCACGGGCTACGGGAACAATGAGCAGTTCTTC. Amino acid sequence: CATGYGNNEQFF.

The V call is TRBV10-3, the J call TRBJ2-7, with D maybe TRBD1 (6 bases). Germline loops: CDR1 ENHRY, CDR2 SYGVKD. V lost 6 bases to trimming and J lost 4 bases, with 16 bases between them. CDR3 length equals 14 residues. The CDR3: CAIRATGSGYEQYF. CDR3 sequence (DNA): TGTGCCATCAGAGCTACAGGGAGTGGGTACGAGCAGTACTTC.

J is TRBJ1-1 and V is TRBV9; D gene ambiguous. This CDR3 comprises 15 residues. Trimming cost V 0 bases and J 7 bases, with 16 bases left between them. Germline CDR1 is SGDLS and CDR2 is YYNGEE. The CDR3 is CASSVVPMIPDEAFF. The CDR3 bases are TGTGCCAGCAGCGTAGTTCCGATGATTCCCGATGAAGCTTTCTTT.

CDR3 bases: TGTGCCACCAGCAGAGTGGGGACAGGGGGCGAGCAGTACTTC. It is translated as CATSRVGTGGEQYF. The chain combines TRBV15 with TRBJ2-7; 11 bases align to TRBD1. CDR3 length: 14 amino acids. Germline CDR1 reads LNHNV; CDR2 reads YYDKDF (reference sequence). After removal of 1 base from V and 6 bases from J, the junction contained 2 bases not matched to a gene.

V gene TRBV7-3 combines with J gene TRBJ2-1, with D possibly being TRBD2 (5 bases). Deletions cut 3 bases from V and 5 bases from J, with 8 bases between. The CDR3 contains 13 residues. Germline CDR1 SGHTA, CDR2 FQGTGA. The CDR3 here is CASSFSGDNEQFF. The CDR3 DNA reads TGTGCCAGCAGCTTTTCCGGGGACAATGAGCAGTTCTTC.